This TCR beta chain is from a study of molecular identifiers for immune sequencing clone quantification. Preparation of the bulk TCR libraries relied on previously described methods and listed TCR primers. One entry per CDR3 protein results from TCRdb running MiXCR on the PCR reads. This sample yields more than 550,000 distinct CDR3 sequences, of which about 25% are seen a single time; 0.78% belongs to the top ten. As regards this clonotype: Its specificity is unknown.

Investigators produced naive CD8 libraries from about 21,000 to 970,000 sorted cells, drawing on 10%, 30% or 50% RNA. V lost 3 bases and J 5 bases, leaving 16 bases between the germline ends. There are 15 residues in the CDR3. Points from the study as a whole: Sizes of highly expanded clones could be underestimated through identical TCRs sharing a barcode. Jurkat TCR RNA from one cell was spiked into roughly 1 million naive cells, and it was reportedly detectable there.

The sequence was obtained from a human donor in good health. Some libraries in this study had Jurkat cell RNA spiked in. The chain uses TRBV12-3 or TRBV12-4 and TRBJ2-5, with D maybe TRBD1 (7 bases). Sequenced input: naive CD8+ T cells from blood, with Jurkat cell RNA spiked in. The subset: FACS-sorted CD8+CD4-CCR7+CD45RA+ naive T cells. CDR3 sequence: CASSFGTRGVETQYF. The CDR3 nucleotides are TGTGCCAGCAGTTTTGGCACCAGGGGGGTTGAGACCCAGTACTTC.